Each of the 17 T cell receptor beta chains below was sequenced from the same sample in a study of CD8 T cells in ankylosing spondylitis. One entry per CDR3 protein results from TCRdb running MiXCR on the 5' RACE reads. Among about 270,000 distinct CDR3 sequences listed, roughly 32% were seen once. Sequencing input: blood, either unsorted or a sorted T cell fraction (not recorded which). Every receptor here comes from a male donor with ankylosing spondylitis or in good health (not recorded which).

The V and J genes are TRBV29-1 and TRBJ2-3; 9 nucleotides align to TRBD1. Germline CDR1 is SQVTM and CDR2 is ANQGSEA. The V and J ends lost 3 bases and 2 bases, in that order; junction bases with no gene match: 6. This CDR3 spans 15 amino acids. The CDR3 sequence is CSVDLGQGPTDTQYF. The CDR3 region has the DNA TGCAGCGTTGATTTGGGACAGGGCCCCACAGATACGCAGTATTTT.

This clonotype was counted between two and nine times. The V gene is TRBV12-3 or TRBV12-4, the J gene TRBJ2-2, with D perhaps TRBD1 (6 bases). Trimming stripped 4 bases from V and 7 bases from J, with 13 bases between. This CDR3 spans 14 amino acids. DNA for the CDR3: TGTGCCAGCAGTTACAACAGGGCTTACGGGGAGCTGTTTTTT. Amino acid sequence: CASSYNRAYGELFF.

This rearrangement joins TRBV20-1 to TRBJ1-1; D not resolved. This CDR3 is 14 amino acids long. V was shortened by 1 base and J by 0 bases, with 9 bases between the two germline ends. The germline V gene has CDR1 DFQATT and CDR2 SNEGSKA (reference sequence). The CDR3 loop reads CSARVAEMNTEAFF. CDR3 DNA: TGCAGTGCTAGAGTCGCGGAGATGAACACTGAAGCTTTCTTT.

The J gene is TRBJ2-3, the V gene TRBV10-3; 8 positions agree with TRBD2. Germline V lookup: CDR1 ENHRY, CDR2 SYGVKD. The CDR3 consists of 16 residues. V lost 6 bases and J lost 3; bases outside the gene matches: 11. CDR3: CAIRGGSGGRTDTQYF. The CDR3 coding sequence is TGTGCCATCAGAGGGGGGAGCGGGGGCCGAACAGATACGCAGTATTTT.

This rearrangement joins TRBV28 to TRBJ2-7; TRBD1 matches at 9 bases. J lost 4 bases, V lost 6 bases, and 10 bases had no gene match. The germline V gene has CDR1 MDHEN and CDR2 SYDVKM. The CDR3 contains 15 residues. The CDR3 region has the DNA TGTGCCAGCAGCCGGACAGGGGCAAGAGGGTACGAGCAGTACTTC. Translated: CASSRTGARGYEQYF.

This clonotype was detected only a few times. The chain links TRBV20-1 to TRBJ2-3, with 7 nucleotides matching TRBD2. The V gene end was trimmed by 3 bases and the J gene end by 10 bases; junction bases not matched to a gene: 31. Germline values: CDR1 DFQATT, CDR2 SNEGSKA (reference sequence). The CDR3 has 20 amino acids. The CDR3 DNA reads TGCAGTGCTAGTACGGGGGGACTCACCTTTAACCACAGATACGTCTTACCGCAGTATTTT. This sequence encodes CSASTGGLTFNHRYVLPQYF.

The chain's CDR3 is CSAQKSGTASLYGYTF. CDR3 coding DNA: TGCAGTGCTCAAAAATCTGGGACAGCCAGCCTCTATGGCTACACCTTC. The chain combines TRBV20-1 with TRBJ1-2, with 7 nucleotides matching TRBD1. Germline V gene data show CDR1 as DFQATT and CDR2 as SNEGSKA (reference sequence). The CDR3 is 16 amino acids. Germline trimming cut 5 bases from V and 4 bases from J; bases unmatched to any gene: 16.

This clonotype was observed a handful of times. The chain has TRBV12-3 or TRBV12-4 and TRBJ1-5, with TRBD1 matching over 8 bases. The CDR3 sequence is 15 residues long. J lost 5 bases, V lost 5 bases, and 8 bases had no gene match. The CDR3 sequence: CASSLRTGWDQPQHF. In nucleotides, the CDR3 is TGTGCCAGCAGTCTACGGACAGGGTGGGATCAGCCCCAGCATTTT.

The V and J genes are TRBV28 and TRBJ2-4; 7 nucleotides match TRBD1. Germline V lookup: CDR1 MDHEN, CDR2 SYDVKM. This CDR3 has 15 residues. With 1 base clipped from V and 8 bases from J, the junction kept 8 bases outside the gene matches. In DNA, the CDR3 is TGTGCCAGCAGTTTATATTGGGACAGTTCGGACATTCAGTACTTC. It yields the protein CASSLYWDSSDIQYF.

This clonotype showed up just a few times. The V call is TRBV5-1, the J call TRBJ2-5, with D unclear. Germline V lookup: CDR1 SGHRS, CDR2 YFSETQ. The germline V and J ends were trimmed by 0 bases and 4 bases, with 16 bases remaining between them. CDR3 length: 16 amino acids. CDR3 sequence reads: CASSLAVVGSGETQYF. CDR3 sequence (DNA): TGCGCCAGCAGCTTGGCCGTCGTAGGTAGTGGAGAGACCCAGTACTTC.

The CDR3 protein is CASCLAGRVRRGNTGELFF. The CDR3 DNA follows: TGTGCCAGCTGTTTAGCAGGCAGGGTGAGGCGAGGGAACACCGGGGAGCTGTTTTTT. V gene TRBV3-1 combines with J gene TRBJ2-2; a possible D gene is TRBD1 (5 bases). The CDR3 has 19 amino acids. CDR1 and CDR2 (germline): LGHDT, YNNKEL (reference sequence). Trimming shortened V by 8 bases and J by 1 base, and 26 bases separated the two germline ends.

This clonotype showed up just a few times. The chain employs TRBV20-1 and TRBJ1-2; D ambiguous. The CDR3 runs to 15 residues. The germline gives CDR1 DFQATT, CDR2 SNEGSKA (reference sequence). The V end lost 6 bases, the J end lost 3 bases, and 20 bases lay between the germline ends. The CDR3 nucleotides are TGCAGTGCCAAAAAATCGGGAATACGACACTATGGCTACACCTTC. It encodes CSAKKSGIRHYGYTF.

There are a few counts of this clonotype. The chain couples TRBV18 to TRBJ2-1, with TRBD2 matching over 7 bases. The CDR3 is 15 residues long. V shed 6 bases, J shed 8 bases, and the junction held 13 bases outside the gene matches. Germline CDR1 reads KGHSH; CDR2 reads LQKENI. The DNA of the CDR3 is TGTGCCAGCTCGCGGCCGCTTAGCGGGCCCGATGAGCAGTTCTTC. It is translated as CASSRPLSGPDEQFF. The whole variable domain, filled in from reference TRBV18 and TRBJ2-1, reads NAGVMQNPRHLVRRRGQEARLRCSPMKGHSHVYWYRQLPEEGLKFMVYLQKENIIDESGMPKERFSAEFPKEGPSILRIQQVVRGDSAAYFCASSRPLSGPDEQFFGPGTRLTVL.

The V gene is TRBV9, the J gene TRBJ2-1; D remains unclear. V lost 2 bases and J lost 5, with 5 bases in between. CDR1 and CDR2 (germline): SGDLS, YYNGEE. The CDR3 is made up of 12 amino acids. The CDR3 reads CASSVTDNEQFF. The CDR3 DNA sequence: TGTGCCAGCAGCGTTACAGACAATGAGCAGTTCTTC.

This clonotype was detected a few times. The chain is built from TRBV7-2 and TRBJ1-5; 7 nucleotides line up with TRBD1. The CDR3 has 14 residues. Germline V gene sequence: CDR1 SGHTA, CDR2 FQGNSA. V was clipped by 5 bases and J by 4 bases; unmatched bases: 5. The CDR3 here is CASSQGTANQPQHF. The CDR3 nucleotides are TGTGCCAGCAGCCAGGGGACAGCGAATCAGCCCCAGCATTTT.

V usage is TRBV19 and J usage is TRBJ2-5; no definite D call. V lost 3 bases and J 2 bases, leaving 13 bases between the germline ends. CDR3 size: 15 residues. Germline V gene data show CDR1 as LNHDA and CDR2 as SQIVND (reference sequence). The CDR3 spells CASSIGGRKQETQYF. CDR3 bases: TGTGCCAGTAGTATTGGCGGAAGAAAACAAGAGACCCAGTACTTC.

The chain joins TRBV11-2 to TRBJ2-3, with a tentative D call TRBD1 (5 bases). The CDR3 covers 18 residues. Germline CDR1 and CDR2: SGHAT and FQNNGV. V lost 1 base, J lost 4 bases, and 21 bases lay in between. Here the CDR3 DNA reads TGTGCCAGCAGCTTAGGATCCCGTGCAGGGCGCGCGGCAGATACGCAGTATTTT. Translated: CASSLGSRAGRAADTQYF.